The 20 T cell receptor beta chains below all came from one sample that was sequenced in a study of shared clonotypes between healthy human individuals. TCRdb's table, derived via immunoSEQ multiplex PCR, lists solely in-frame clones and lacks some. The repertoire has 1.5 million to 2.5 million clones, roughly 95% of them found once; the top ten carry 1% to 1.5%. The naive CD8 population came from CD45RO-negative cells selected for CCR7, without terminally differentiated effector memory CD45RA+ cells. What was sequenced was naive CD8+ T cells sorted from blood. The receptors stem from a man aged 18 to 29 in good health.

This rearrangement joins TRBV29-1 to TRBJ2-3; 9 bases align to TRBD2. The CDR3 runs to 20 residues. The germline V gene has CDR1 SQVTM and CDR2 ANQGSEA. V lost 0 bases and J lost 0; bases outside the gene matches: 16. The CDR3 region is CSVEDPWLAGKASSTDTQYF. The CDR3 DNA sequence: TGCAGCGTTGAAGATCCTTGGCTAGCGGGAAAAGCTTCTAGCACAGATACGCAGTATTTT.

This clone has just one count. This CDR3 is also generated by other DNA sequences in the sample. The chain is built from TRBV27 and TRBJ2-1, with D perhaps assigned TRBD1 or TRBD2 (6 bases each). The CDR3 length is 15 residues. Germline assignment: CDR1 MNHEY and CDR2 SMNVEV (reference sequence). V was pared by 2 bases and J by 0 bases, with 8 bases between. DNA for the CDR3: TGTGCCAGCAGTTTAAGGGGGGACTCCTACAATGAGCAGTTCTTC. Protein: CASSLRGDSYNEQFF.

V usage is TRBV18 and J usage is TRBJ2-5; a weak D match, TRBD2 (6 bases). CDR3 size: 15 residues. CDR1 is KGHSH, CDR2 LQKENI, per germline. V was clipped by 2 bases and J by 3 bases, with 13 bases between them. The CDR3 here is CASSPGERAEETQYF. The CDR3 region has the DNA TGTGCCAGCTCACCAGGGGAGCGGGCGGAAGAGACCCAGTACTTC.

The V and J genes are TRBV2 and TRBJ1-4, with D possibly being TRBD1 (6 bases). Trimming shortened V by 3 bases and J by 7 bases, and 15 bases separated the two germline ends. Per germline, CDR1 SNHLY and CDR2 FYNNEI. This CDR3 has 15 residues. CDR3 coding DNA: TGTGCCAGCAGTGACACTCAGGGGAGGAGTGAAAAACTGTTTTTT. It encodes CASSDTQGRSEKLFF.

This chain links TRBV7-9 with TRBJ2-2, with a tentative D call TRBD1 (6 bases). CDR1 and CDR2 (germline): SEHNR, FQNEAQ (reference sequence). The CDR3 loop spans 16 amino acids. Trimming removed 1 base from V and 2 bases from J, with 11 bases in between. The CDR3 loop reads CASSLVLQGNTGELFF. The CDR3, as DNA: TGTGCCAGCAGCTTAGTCTTACAGGGAAACACCGGGGAGCTGTTTTTT.

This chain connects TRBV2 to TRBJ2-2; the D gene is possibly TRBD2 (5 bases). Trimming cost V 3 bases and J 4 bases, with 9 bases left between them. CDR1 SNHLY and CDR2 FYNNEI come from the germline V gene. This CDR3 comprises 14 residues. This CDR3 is CASSELRGTGELFF. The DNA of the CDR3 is TGTGCCAGCAGTGAGCTTCGGGGCACCGGGGAGCTGTTTTTT.

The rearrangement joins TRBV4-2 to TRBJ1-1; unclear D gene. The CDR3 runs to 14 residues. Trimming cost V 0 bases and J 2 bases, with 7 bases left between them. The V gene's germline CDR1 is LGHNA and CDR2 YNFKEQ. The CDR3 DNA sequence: TGTGCCAGCAGCCAAGACCCGATAAACACTGAAGCTTTCTTT. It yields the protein CASSQDPINTEAFF.

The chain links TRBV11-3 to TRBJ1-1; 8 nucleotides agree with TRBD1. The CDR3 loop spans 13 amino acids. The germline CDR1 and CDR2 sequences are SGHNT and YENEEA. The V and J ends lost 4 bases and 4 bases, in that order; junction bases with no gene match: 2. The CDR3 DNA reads TGTGCCAGCAGCTCCGACAGGGGCACTGAAGCTTTCTTT. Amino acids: CASSSDRGTEAFF.

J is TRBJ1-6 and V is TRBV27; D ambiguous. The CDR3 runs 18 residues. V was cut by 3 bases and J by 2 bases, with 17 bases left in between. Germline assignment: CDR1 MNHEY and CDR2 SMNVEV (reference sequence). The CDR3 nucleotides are TGTGCCAGCAGTTTTGGCGGAGACAAGCAAACCTATAATTCACCCCTCCACTTT. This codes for CASSFGGDKQTYNSPLHF.

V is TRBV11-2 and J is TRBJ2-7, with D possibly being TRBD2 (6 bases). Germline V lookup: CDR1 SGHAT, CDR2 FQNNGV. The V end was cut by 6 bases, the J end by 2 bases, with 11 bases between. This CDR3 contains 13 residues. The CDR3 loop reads CASRGDSAYEQYF. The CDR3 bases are TGTGCCAGCAGGGGGGACTCGGCCTACGAGCAGTACTTC. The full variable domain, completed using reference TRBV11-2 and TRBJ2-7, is EAGVAQSPRYKIIEKRQSVAFWCNPISGHATLYWYQQILGQGPKLLIQFQNNGVVDDSQLPKDRFSAERLKGVDSTLKIQPAKLEDSAVYLCASRGDSAYEQYFGPGTRLTVT.

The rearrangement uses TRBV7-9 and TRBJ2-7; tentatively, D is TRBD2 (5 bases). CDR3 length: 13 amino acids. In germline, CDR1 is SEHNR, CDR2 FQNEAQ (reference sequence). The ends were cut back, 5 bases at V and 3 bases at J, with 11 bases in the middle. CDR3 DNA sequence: TGTGCCAGCAGCGGGAGCGGTGACTACGAGCAGTACTTC. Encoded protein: CASSGSGDYEQYF.

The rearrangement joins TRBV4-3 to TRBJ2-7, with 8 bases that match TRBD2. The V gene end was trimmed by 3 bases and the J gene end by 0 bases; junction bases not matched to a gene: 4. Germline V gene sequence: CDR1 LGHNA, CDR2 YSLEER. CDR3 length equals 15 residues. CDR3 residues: CASSQGLDYSYEQYF. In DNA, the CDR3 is TGCGCCAGCAGCCAGGGACTAGACTACTCCTACGAGCAGTACTTC.

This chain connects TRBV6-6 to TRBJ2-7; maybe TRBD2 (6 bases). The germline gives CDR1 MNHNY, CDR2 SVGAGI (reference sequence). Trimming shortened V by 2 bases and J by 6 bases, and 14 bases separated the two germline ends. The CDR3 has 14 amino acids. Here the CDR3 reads CASSYLWRDSEQYF. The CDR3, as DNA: TGTGCCAGCAGTTACCTGTGGAGGGACTCCGAGCAGTACTTC.

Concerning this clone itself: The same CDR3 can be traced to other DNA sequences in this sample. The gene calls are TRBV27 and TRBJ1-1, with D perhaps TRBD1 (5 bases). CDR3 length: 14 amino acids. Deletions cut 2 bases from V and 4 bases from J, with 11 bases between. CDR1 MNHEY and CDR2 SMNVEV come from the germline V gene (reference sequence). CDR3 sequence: CASSLIGGTTEAFF. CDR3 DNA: TGTGCCAGCAGTTTAATTGGAGGGACCACTGAAGCTTTCTTT.

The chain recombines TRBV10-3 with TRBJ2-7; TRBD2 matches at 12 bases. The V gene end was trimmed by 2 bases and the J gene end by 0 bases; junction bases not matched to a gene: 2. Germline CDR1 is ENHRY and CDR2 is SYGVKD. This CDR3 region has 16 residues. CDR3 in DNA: TGTGCCATCAGTGAGGGGACTAGCGGGTTCTCCTACGAGCAGTACTTC. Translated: CAISEGTSGFSYEQYF.

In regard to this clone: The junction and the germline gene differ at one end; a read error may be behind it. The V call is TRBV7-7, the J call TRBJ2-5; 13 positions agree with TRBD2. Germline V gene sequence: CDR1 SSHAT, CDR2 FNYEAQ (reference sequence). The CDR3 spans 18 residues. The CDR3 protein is CASSRIQLAGGPMETQYF. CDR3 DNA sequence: TGTGCTAGCAGCCGGATACAACTAGCGGGAGGGCCAATGGAGACCCAGTACTTC.

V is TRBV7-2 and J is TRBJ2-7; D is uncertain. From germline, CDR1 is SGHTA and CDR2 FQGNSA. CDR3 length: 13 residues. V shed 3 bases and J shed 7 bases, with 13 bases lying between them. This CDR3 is CASSFFGWGEQYF. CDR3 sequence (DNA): TGTGCCAGCAGCTTTTTTGGATGGGGAGAGCAGTACTTC. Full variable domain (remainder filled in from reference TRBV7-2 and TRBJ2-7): GAGVSQSPSNKVTEKGKDVELRCDPISGHTALYWYRQSLGQGLEFLIYFQGNSAPDKSGLPSDRFSAERTGGSVSTLTIQRTQQEDSAVYLCASSFFGWGEQYFGPGTRLTVT.

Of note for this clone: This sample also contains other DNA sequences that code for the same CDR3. CDR3 nucleotide sequence: TGCAGCGTTGAAAGGGAAACCGGGGAGCTGTTTTTT. Its protein is CSVERETGELFF. The rearrangement joins TRBV29-1 to TRBJ2-2; the D is unclear. Trimming cost V 2 bases and J 5 bases, with 6 bases left between them. The CDR3 is made up of 12 amino acids. Germline V lookup: CDR1 SQVTM, CDR2 ANQGSEA.

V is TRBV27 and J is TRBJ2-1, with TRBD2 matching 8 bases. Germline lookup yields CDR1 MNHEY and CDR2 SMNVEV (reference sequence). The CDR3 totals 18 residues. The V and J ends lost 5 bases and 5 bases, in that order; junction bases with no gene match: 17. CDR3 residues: CASSLEAFLGGAHNEQFF. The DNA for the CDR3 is TGTGCCAGCAGTCTAGAAGCATTCCTCGGGGGGGCCCACAATGAGCAGTTCTTC.

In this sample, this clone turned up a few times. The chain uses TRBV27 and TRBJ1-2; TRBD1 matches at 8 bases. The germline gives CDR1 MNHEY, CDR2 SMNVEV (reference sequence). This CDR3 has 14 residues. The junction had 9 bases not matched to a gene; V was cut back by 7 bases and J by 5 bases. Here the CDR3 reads CASKDPGQGYGYTF. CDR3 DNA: TGTGCCAGCAAGGATCCAGGACAGGGATATGGCTACACCTTC.